This T cell receptor beta chain was profiled in a study of OX40 agonist ivuxolimab in advanced cancers. Study-wide context: Ivuxolimab was a fully human IgG2 agonistic monoclonal antibody targeting the costimulatory receptor OX40 (CD134). Intravenous ivuxolimab was administered to patients every 2 weeks at six dose levels: 0.01, 0.1, 0.3, 1.5, 3 and 10 mg/kg. Of the roughly 52 dose-escalation patients, hepatocellular carcinoma was present in around 20, melanoma in roughly 15, renal cell carcinoma in 9 and head and neck cancer in 9. A male proportion of roughly 85% and a mean age of approximately 58 years, ranging from 23 to 79, were recorded for the dose-escalation cohort. Patients were allowed to have had prior anti-PD-1, anti-PD-L1 or anti-CTLA-4 therapy, and about 40% of the dose-escalation patients had been treated with checkpoint inhibitors. Partial responses were achieved by three dose-escalation patients, of whom one had hepatocellular carcinoma and two had cutaneous melanoma. Peripheral TCRbeta sequencing aimed to test whether ivuxolimab altered TCR sequence diversity and caused clonal T-cell expansion. The paper describes the monotherapy dose-escalation part (N ≈ 52 patients) of the phase I trial of ivuxolimab. The full study reports these points: Low levels of normalized T-cell clonal expansion were also seen in some patients who did not respond. After ivuxolimab, more expanded clones were found on average in CD8+ T cells than in CD4+ T cells. In partial responders in the 0.1-3.0 mg/kg groups, normalized peripheral clonal expansion was found to be among the lowest, especially among CD8+ T cells. Which antigens the clonally expanded peripheral T cells were specific for was not determined. Clonal expansion of both CD4+ and CD8+ blood T cells was observed from baseline to week 6 at doses 0.1 to 3.0 mg/kg.

With regard to this clone: This clone's antigen is unknown. Per-base quality was not reported, and no clone a single base away is much larger than it.

The trial excluded patients who had a history of autoimmune disease or were on systemic immunosuppression. Peripheral blood for TCR sequencing was drawn from every dose cohort at baseline, at cycle 4 day 1 and at cycle 7 day 1. Samples were obtained from an open-label, multicenter, first-in-human phase I dose-escalation trial of ivuxolimab. Adults with locally advanced or metastatic melanoma, renal cell carcinoma, hepatocellular carcinoma or head and neck squamous cell carcinoma were enrolled in the trial. CD4+ and CD8+ T cells were sorted separately from peripheral blood before TCR sequencing. For sequencing of the TCRbeta CDR3 region, genomic DNA was extracted from the sorted cells. The immunoSEQ Assay was used to sequence the TCRbeta CDR3 regions. The table comes from immuneACCESS by way of TCRdb, which keeps in-frame sequences with V and J called. Part of the clones is missing from these tables; in studies checked, under half for an unresolved V gene and the rest for unknown reasons. In all, the sample holds roughly 19,000 clones, and approximately 82% of those were seen once. The ten largest clones represent 10% to 12% of the sample.

V is cut by 0 bases and J by 2 bases, and the space between the germline ends is 10 bases. CDR1 is given as LNHDA and CDR2 as SQIVND, both from the germline V gene (reference sequence). The CDR3 spans 15 residues, from the cysteine through the phenylalanine. Only the CDR3 DNA stays, 45 bases, in frame from base 1. Sample: CD4+ or CD8+ T cells sorted from blood, taken in a trial of the OX40 agonist ivuxolimab. This receptor was taken from an adult with an advanced solid tumor such as melanoma, head and neck, liver or kidney cancer. The chain was built from TRBV19 and TRBJ1-1; the D gene is possibly TRBD1, with 5 bases matching. The sequenced DNA is TGTGCCAGTAGTATAGATGACAGAAGTAACACTGAAGCTTTCTTT. This yields the protein CASSIDDRSNTEAFF. With the portions outside the CDR3 filled from the reference TRBV19 and TRBJ1-1 genes, the complete variable region becomes DGGITQSPKYLFRKEGQNVTLSCEQNLNHDAMYWYRQDPGQGLRLIYYSQIVNDFQKGDIAEGYSVSREKKESFPLTVTSAQKNPTAFYLCASSIDDRSNTEAFFGQGTRLTVV.